The 5 T cell receptor beta chains below were found in one sample sequenced in a study of OX40 agonist ivuxolimab in advanced cancers. The protocol was immunoSEQ multiplex PCR, while the TCRdb copy is restricted to in-frame clones and leaves out a portion. The sample holds several thousand clones, around 89% seen once. The sample consisted of CD4+ or CD8+ T cells sorted from blood, taken in a trial of the OX40 agonist ivuxolimab. The receptors shown here come from an adult with an advanced solid tumor such as melanoma, head and neck, liver or kidney cancer.

This clone has only one observation. This sequence joins TRBV11-2 and TRBJ2-5, with 9 nucleotides matching TRBD1. From germline, CDR1 is SGHAT and CDR2 FQNNGV. This CDR3 has 16 amino acids. Trimming removed 5 bases from V and 5 bases from J; junction bases left unmatched: 12. CDR3 residues: CASSPSLGQGDETQYF. CDR3 DNA: TGTGCCAGCAGCCCATCCCTGGGACAGGGCGATGAGACCCAGTACTTC.

The chain couples TRBV5-4 to TRBJ1-2; maybe TRBD1 (6 bases). CDR1 SGHNT and CDR2 YYREEE come from the germline V gene (reference sequence). Trimming pared 3 bases from V and 1 base from J, leaving 13 bases between. The CDR3 has 15 residues. CDR3 sequence (DNA): TGTGCCAGCAGCTCACGAACGGACAGTAACTATGGCTACACCTTC. Translating it yields CASSSRTDSNYGYTF.

The chain is built from TRBV5-1 and TRBJ1-1, with 7 bases matching TRBD1. The ends lost 3 bases at V and 13 bases at J; junction bases unmatched: 15. Germline lookup yields CDR1 SGHRS and CDR2 YFSETQ. This CDR3 is built from 14 residues. The chain's CDR3 is CASSSGARTGPFFF. The CDR3 nucleotides are TGCGCCAGCAGCTCTGGGGCCCGGACAGGCCCTTTTTTCTTT.

The chain carries TRBV15 and TRBJ2-5; tentatively, D is TRBD2 (6 bases). Trimming took off 1 base at V and 5 bases at J, with 8 bases between the two ends. The CDR3 length is 13 residues. Germline loops: CDR1 LNHNV, CDR2 YYDKDF (reference sequence). The CDR3 coding sequence is TGTGCCACCAGCAGAGGACTAGAGGAGACCCAGTACTTC. Protein sequence: CATSRGLEETQYF.

The rearrangement links TRBV30 to TRBJ1-5; D not certain. This CDR3 has 14 residues. V lost 3 bases and J lost 2, with 11 bases in between. Germline CDR1 and CDR2: GTSNPN and SVGIG (reference sequence). CDR3 loop: CAWSTGRGNQPQHF. The CDR3 coding sequence is TGTGCCTGGAGCACGGGCCGGGGCAATCAGCCCCAGCATTTT.